The clone carrying this T cell receptor (beta chain) appeared a few times. Its antigen is not known. This CDR3 has 14 residues. CDR1 is SGHRS, CDR2 YFSETQ, per germline. The germline V and J ends were trimmed by 4 bases and 7 bases, with 15 bases remaining between them. This entry is derived from a study of T cells after yellow fever vaccination. Using its own MiXCR run on the 5' RACE reads, TCRdb lists one record per CDR3 protein. The sample yields over 200,000 distinct CDR3 sequences, around 6.7% seen once. Study-wide points: The study found a weaker secondary response that peaked faster, day 5 versus 15.

This sample comprised CD4+ T cells sorted from PBMCs, obtained on the day of the yellow fever booster vaccination. The V call is TRBV5-1, the J call TRBJ2-1; the D gene is possibly TRBD2 (6 bases). This receptor was identified in a man aged 25 to 40 who received the YFV17D yellow fever vaccine. The CDR3 protein is CASSRVAGMNEQFF. CDR3 bases: TGCGCCAGCAGCCGAGTTGCGGGAATGAATGAGCAGTTCTTC.